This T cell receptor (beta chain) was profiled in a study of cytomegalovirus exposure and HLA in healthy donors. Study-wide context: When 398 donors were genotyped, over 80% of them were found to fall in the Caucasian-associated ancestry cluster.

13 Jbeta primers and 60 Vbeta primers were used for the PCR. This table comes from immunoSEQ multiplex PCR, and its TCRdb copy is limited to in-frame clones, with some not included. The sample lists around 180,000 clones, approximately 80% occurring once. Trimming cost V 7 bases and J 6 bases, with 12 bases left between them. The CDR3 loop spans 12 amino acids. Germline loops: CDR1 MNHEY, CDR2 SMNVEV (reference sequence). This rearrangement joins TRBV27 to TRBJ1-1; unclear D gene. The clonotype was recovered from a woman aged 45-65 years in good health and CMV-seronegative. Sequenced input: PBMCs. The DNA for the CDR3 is TGTGCCAGCATTGGGCTCCGGCCTGAAGCTTTCTTT. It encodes CASIGLRPEAFF.